This TCR beta chain was sequenced in a study of blood T cells in healthy people across ages. In the study overall: Capture via template switching afforded approximately one barcoded beta molecule per two T cells. Study-wide findings and caveats: Diversity of TCR beta correlated strongly with naive T cell percentage.

This clonotype appeared a few times. Its cognate antigen is unknown. A second roughly 6 to 12 cycle PCR used barcoded and J-beta primers. MiXCR, run by TCRdb on the 5' RACE reads, gives a single entry per CDR3 protein. Of roughly 2 million distinct CDR3 sequences listed, around 48% are singletons. The length of the CDR3 is 15 residues. After removal of 1 base from V and 8 bases from J, the junction contained 6 bases not matched to a gene. The source of this sequence is a woman aged 40 to 50 in good health. The V gene is TRBV12-3 or TRBV12-4, the J gene TRBJ2-1; 9 nucleotides agree with TRBD2. Material for sequencing was blood. The CDR3 DNA is TGTGCCAGCAGTTTAGGCGGGGGGGCCCTCGATGAGCAGTTCTTC. This gives the protein CASSLGGGALDEQFF.